The next 12 T cell receptor beta chains were all read from a single sample in a study of blood T cells in healthy people across ages. A second 7 to 11 cycle PCR used barcoded and J-beta primers. TCRdb reprocessed the 5' RACE reads with MiXCR, giving one entry per CDR3 protein. This sample has more than 1 million distinct CDR3 sequences; 35% to 55% occur once, and the top ten carry approximately 17%. The material sequenced was blood. The receptors were gathered from a woman aged 60-70 years in good health.

The chain recombines TRBV27 with TRBJ2-7; TRBD1 agrees at 11 bases. The length of the CDR3 is 18 residues. With 4 bases clipped from V and 1 base from J, the junction kept 12 bases outside the gene matches. CDR1 and CDR2 from the germline V gene are MNHEY and SMNVEV (reference sequence). The DNA for the CDR3 is TGTGCCAGCAGTTCCCTATCCCGAGGACAGGGGGCATCCTACGAGCAGTACTTC. Residues: CASSSLSRGQGASYEQYF.

The chain couples TRBV5-6 to TRBJ2-5; a possible D gene is TRBD2 (6 bases). Germline CDR1 SGHDT, CDR2 YYEEEE. Trimming cost V 4 bases and J 5 bases, with 15 bases left between them. This CDR3 is 14 amino acids long. The DNA of the CDR3 is TGTGCCAGCAGCCGAGGAGCGGGTGGGGAGACCCAGTACTTC. Translating gives CASSRGAGGETQYF.

This clonotype was seen a few times. The chain uses TRBV6-5 and TRBJ2-2, with D perhaps matching TRBD1 or TRBD2 (5 bases each). Trimming removed 5 bases at V and 1 base at J, with 14 bases between. The CDR3 consists of 16 residues. CDR1 and CDR2 from the germline V gene are MNHEY and SVGAGI. This chain's CDR3 is CASSNPGRKNTGELFF. DNA for the CDR3: TGTGCCAGCAGTAATCCGGGACGGAAGAACACCGGGGAGCTGTTTTTT.

This clonotype was seen a handful of times. This chain uses TRBV5-1 with TRBJ1-2; TRBD1 is a possible D gene (6 bases). The germline V gene encodes CDR1 SGHRS and CDR2 YFSETQ. V shed 7 bases and J shed 5 bases, with 18 bases lying between them. The CDR3 length is 14 residues. Here the CDR3 DNA reads TGCGCCAGCTCCCCAGAGACAGGCCGGTATGGCTACACCTTC. This translates into CASSPETGRYGYTF.

The chain has TRBV20-1 and TRBJ1-6; TRBD1 aligns across 7 bases. J lost 7 bases, V lost 5 bases, and 8 bases had no gene match. This CDR3 contains 14 residues. Germline V gene lookup returns CDR1 DFQATT and CDR2 SNEGSKA (reference sequence). The CDR3 region has the DNA TGCAGTGCTTACCGGGACAGAGGAAATTCACCCCTCCACTTT. Translating it yields CSAYRDRGNSPLHF.

The chain recombines TRBV6-4 with TRBJ2-3, with D perhaps matching TRBD2 (6 bases). V was cut by 0 bases and J by 1 base, with 11 bases left in between. Germline loops: CDR1 MRHNA, CDR2 SNTAGT. This CDR3 is built from 16 residues. Written as DNA, the CDR3 is TGTGCCAGCAGTGACTCCGTGGGAGGTGGCACAGATACGCAGTATTTT. Translating it yields CASSDSVGGGTDTQYF.

This clonotype was recorded at least ten times. This sequence joins TRBV10-3 and TRBJ2-7; TRBD2 is a possible D gene (6 bases). CDR3 length equals 14 residues. The ends were cut back, 0 bases at V and 4 bases at J, with 10 bases in the middle. Germline CDR1 reads ENHRY; CDR2 reads SYGVKD. This CDR3 reads CAISESPGLYEQYF. CDR3 in DNA: TGTGCCATCAGTGAGTCCCCAGGACTATACGAGCAGTACTTC.

The chain recombines TRBV20-1 with TRBJ2-3, with a tentative D call TRBD2 (6 bases). Germline loops: CDR1 DFQATT, CDR2 SNEGSKA (reference sequence). This CDR3 contains 15 residues. The V end was cut by 0 bases, the J end by 2 bases, with 12 bases between. This chain's CDR3 is CSARDLGGATDTQYF. CDR3 nucleotide sequence: TGCAGTGCTAGAGATCTCGGAGGGGCCACAGATACGCAGTATTTT.

This clonotype was seen more than once but under ten times. The chain recombines TRBV20-1 with TRBJ1-1; D not certain. This CDR3 spans 15 amino acids. Germline V gives CDR1 DFQATT, CDR2 SNEGSKA (reference sequence). V gave up 0 bases and J gave up 1 base, with 12 bases separating them. The CDR3 nucleotides are TGCAGTGCTAGAGATCAGGTTTTTGCGAACACTGAAGCTTTCTTT. As protein: CSARDQVFANTEAFF.

The chain employs TRBV12-3 or TRBV12-4 and TRBJ2-3, with 9 bases aligning to TRBD1. With V trimmed by 9 bases and J by 1 base, 11 bases remained unmatched. This CDR3 spans 16 amino acids. The CDR3 DNA reads as TGTGCCAGTAGGTTGGGGGGACAGGGAGGCACAGATACGCAGTATTTT. Protein: CASRLGGQGGTDTQYF.

This clonotype turned up a few times. The chain has TRBV5-1 and TRBJ1-2, with 7 bases identical to TRBD1. The germline CDR1 and CDR2 sequences are SGHRS and YFSETQ. V lost 4 bases, J lost 0 bases, and 3 bases stayed unmatched. There are 14 residues in the CDR3. The CDR3 DNA is TGCGCCAGCAGCCAAGACAGGGCTAACTATGGCTACACCTTC. It translates to CASSQDRANYGYTF.

This rearrangement joins TRBV6-5 to TRBJ2-7; TRBD1 matches at 11 bases. The trim removed 2 bases at V and 4 bases at J, leaving 19 bases unmatched. There are 20 residues in the CDR3. Germline V lookup: CDR1 MNHEY, CDR2 SVGAGI. The CDR3 bases are TGTGCCAGCAGTTACACCTTAACACCCGGGACAGGGGGGACTCCATACGAGCAGTACTTC. It encodes CASSYTLTPGTGGTPYEQYF.